The entry that follows covers one T cell receptor beta chain sequence. With 7 bases removed from V and 12 bases from J, the gap between germline ends came to 24 bases. Per germline, CDR1 MDHEN and CDR2 SYDVKM. The CDR3 loop spans 14 amino acids. Stated time point: cycle 4 day 1 (C4D1), after 6 weeks of nivolumab. All patients experienced relapse after autologous stem cell transplantation, and brentuximab vedotin exposure was variable. The sample originates from a study of PD-1 blockade in classical Hodgkin lymphoma. Profiled with immunoSEQ multiplex PCR; TCRdb holds only in-frame clones, not every one. The table shows roughly 27,000 clones, with about 72% occurring only once.

Specimen: peripheral blood mononuclear cells (PBMCs), collected before the fourth cycle of nivolumab. The chain uses TRBV28 and TRBJ1-1; D remains unclear. The receptor's source is a human donor with classical Hodgkin lymphoma. The DNA of the CDR3 is TGTGCCAGCAAAGAAAATCAAGGGAAGTTCGCGACTTTCTTT. Encoded protein: CASKENQGKFATFF.